This T cell receptor (beta chain) was obtained from a study of response to subunit inactivated influenza vaccine. Study results and limitations: Few additional T cells are recruited per seasonal influenza vaccination, authors suggested.

This clonotype was recorded a few times. Its cognate antigen is unknown. TCRdb re-derived calls from the RT-PCR reads in MiXCR, one entry per CDR3 protein. The sample contains approximately 520,000 distinct CDR3 sequences, about 15% of which appear only once. The CDR3 is 14 residues long. Germline V gene lookup returns CDR1 SGHAT and CDR2 FQNNGV. Trimming cost V 4 bases and J 13 bases; bases outside gene matches: 10. The input for sequencing was CD4+ T cells sorted from PBMCs, taken around 25 months after vaccination. The source of this sequence is a man between 50 and 75 years old who received an inactivated influenza vaccine. The chain has TRBV11-2 and TRBJ1-2; 12 nucleotides line up with TRBD1. Here the CDR3 reads CASSSPGTGGVSTF. The CDR3 DNA sequence: TGTGCCAGCAGCTCTCCCGGGACAGGGGGCGTTAGCACCTTC.